Presented here are 9 T cell receptor beta chains from one specimen sequenced in a study of monozygotic twins with cystic fibrosis. The repertoire was sequenced with immunoSEQ multiplex PCR; TCRdb's copy has only in-frame clones and lacks some. The sample yields 15,000 to 20,000 clones, roughly nine tenths seen once. The sequenced material came from blood. Receptors were obtained from a girl aged 2 to 9 with cystic fibrosis.

The J gene is TRBJ1-4, the V gene TRBV30; maybe TRBD1 (6 bases). The V end was cut by 1 base, the J end by 0 bases, with 6 bases between. Germline values: CDR1 GTSNPN, CDR2 SVGIG (reference sequence). CDR3 length: 14 residues. The CDR3 spells CAWSGQATNEKLFF. The CDR3 bases are TGTGCCTGGAGTGGACAGGCAACTAATGAAAAACTGTTTTTT.

This chain uses TRBV28 with TRBJ2-1, with D perhaps matching TRBD1 (6 bases). The CDR3 spans 16 residues. The germline gives CDR1 MDHEN, CDR2 SYDVKM. With 5 bases removed from V and 10 bases from J, the gap between germline ends came to 24 bases. The CDR3 DNA reads TGTGCCAGCAGTCACAATACAGGGTTCCCTCATGGAGAGCAGTTCTTC. This gives the protein CASSHNTGFPHGEQFF.

This clone was recorded a few times. The chain employs TRBV5-5 and TRBJ1-1; D perhaps matches TRBD1 (5 bases). This CDR3 region has 14 residues. V was trimmed by 1 base and J by 3 bases, leaving 10 bases between them. From germline, CDR1 is SGHKS and CDR2 YYEKEE (reference sequence). The CDR3 DNA reads as TGTGCCAGCAGCTTGTGGGCCAGGGACACTGAAGCTTTCTTT. It translates to CASSLWARDTEAFF.

This chain joins TRBV15 and TRBJ2-5; D may match TRBD1 or TRBD2 (5 bases each). Germline-derived CDR1 and CDR2 are LNHNV and YYDKDF (reference sequence). This CDR3 is built from 17 residues. V was pared by 0 bases and J by 2 bases, with 16 bases between. CDR3 sequence reads: CATSRDIRGGWQETQYF. The CDR3 region has the DNA TGTGCCACCAGCAGAGATATAAGGGGCGGGTGGCAAGAGACCCAGTACTTC.

This chain uses TRBV6-1 with TRBJ1-1; D not resolved. V gave up 5 bases and J gave up 1 base, with 2 bases separating them. Germline CDR1 reads MNHNS; CDR2 reads SASEGT. The CDR3 length is 11 residues. CDR3 sequence (DNA): TGTGCCAGCAGTCGGAACACTGAAGCTTTCTTT. It specifies CASSRNTEAFF.

V is TRBV7-3 and J is TRBJ2-5; TRBD1 aligns across 7 bases. The germline V gene encodes CDR1 SGHTA and CDR2 FQGTGA. Losses at the gene ends were 5 bases for V and 1 base for J; bases not matched to a gene: 4. This CDR3 comprises 14 residues. This CDR3 reads CASSAHRGQETQYF. The CDR3 region has the DNA TGTGCCAGCAGCGCCCACAGGGGCCAAGAGACCCAGTACTTC. Full variable domain (outside the CDR3, taken from reference TRBV7-3 and TRBJ2-5): GAGVSQTPSNKVTEKGKYVELRCDPISGHTALYWYRQSLGQGPEFLIYFQGTGAADDSGLPNDRFFAVRPEGSVSTLKIQRTERGDSAVYLCASSAHRGQETQYFGPGTRLLVL.

This sequence joins TRBV28 and TRBJ2-7; D uncertain. V lost 6 bases and J lost 3, with 15 bases in between. The germline V gene has CDR1 MDHEN and CDR2 SYDVKM. The CDR3 is 14 residues long. Here the CDR3 reads CASSSLERYYEQYF. The DNA for the CDR3 is TGTGCCAGCAGCTCACTTGAGAGGTACTACGAGCAGTACTTC.

V gene TRBV6-6 combines with J gene TRBJ1-2; tentative D call: TRBD1 (6 bases). The CDR3 has 14 residues. Trimming removed 2 bases from V and 2 bases from J, with 9 bases in between. CDR1 and CDR2 (germline): MNHNY, SVGAGI (reference sequence). The CDR3 DNA follows: TGTGCCAGCAGTTACGGGGGCAGCAACTATGGCTACACCTTC. Protein sequence: CASSYGGSNYGYTF.

The chain has TRBV27 and TRBJ1-3, with D unresolved. The V end was cut by 5 bases, the J end by 1 base, with 9 bases between. Germline lookup yields CDR1 MNHEY and CDR2 SMNVEV (reference sequence). The length of the CDR3 is 14 residues. CDR3 bases: TGTGCCAGCAGTCCAGCTACATCTGGAAACACCATATATTTT. Residues: CASSPATSGNTIYF.